The sequence of this T cell receptor (beta chain) was determined in a study of cytomegalovirus exposure and HLA in healthy donors. About the study: Genotyping showed roughly 77% of some 400 donors falling in the Caucasian-associated ancestry cluster.

The germline V gene encodes CDR1 SGHVS and CDR2 FNYEAQ. The V and J ends lost 2 bases and 5 bases, in that order; junction bases with no gene match: 1. This CDR3 region has 15 residues. About this clone: No antigen is known for it.

Whole-study results and caveats: The authors later linked a missense DCLRE1C variant to TCR beta V- and J-gene trimming. Three CMV-associated chains were confirmed in vitro to be specific for CMV antigens.

Amplification used 60 Vbeta primers and 13 Jbeta primers. Measured with immunoSEQ multiplex PCR; TCRdb has only the in-frame clones, and not every one. The sample holds about 38,000 clones, 80% to 90% seen once. The chain is built from TRBV7-6 and TRBJ1-6; 9 bases fit TRBD1. The receptor was isolated from a woman aged 40 to 50 in good health and CMV-seropositive. Sequenced sample: PBMCs. The CDR3 bases are TGTGCCAGCAGCTTAACAGGGGGCGATAATTCACCCCTCCACTTT. Protein: CASSLTGGDNSPLHF. The variable domain in full, completed from reference TRBV7-6 and TRBJ1-6, reads GAGVSQSPRYKVTKRGQDVALRCDPISGHVSLYWYRQALGQGPEFLTYFNYEAQQDKSGLPNDRFSAERPEGSISTLTIQRTEQRDSAMYRCASSLTGGDNSPLHFGNGTRLTVT.